These 9 T cell receptor beta chains originate from one sample sequenced in a study of T cell responses to AZD1222 COVID-19 vaccine. Sequencing was performed with immunoSEQ multiplex PCR; in TCRdb, only in-frame clones are kept and a portion is missing. The sample holds some 120,000 clones; just over 85% are singletons and the top ten take 7.6%. Sample: peripheral blood, taken on day 0 of AZD1222 vaccination. All receptors come from an adult in good health.

This rearrangement joins TRBV2 to TRBJ1-2, with 9 bases matching TRBD1. V lost 5 bases, J lost 9 bases, and 10 bases stayed unmatched. Germline V gene sequence: CDR1 SNHLY, CDR2 FYNNEI. This CDR3 is built from 14 residues. The CDR3 nucleotides are TGTGCCAGCAGTCCTCCTGGGACAGGGATTCGCTACACCTTC. Its translation is CASSPPGTGIRYTF.

The V gene is TRBV28, the J gene TRBJ2-5; possibly TRBD2 for D (5 bases). Germline values: CDR1 MDHEN, CDR2 SYDVKM. V was shortened by 2 bases and J by 3 bases, with 7 bases between the two germline ends. There are 13 residues in the CDR3. The CDR3 DNA sequence: TGTGCCAGCAGTTTAGGGCGGGAAGAGACCCAGTACTTC. It is translated as CASSLGREETQYF.

The CDR3 DNA reads as TGTGCCTGGACACGGAGGCAGGGGGCCGCCGCGGGGGAAAAACTGTTTTTT. It is translated as CAWTRRQGAAAGEKLFF. This chain links TRBV30 with TRBJ1-4; 8 bases line up with TRBD1. This CDR3 is built from 17 residues. Trimming at V came to 4 bases and at J to 8 bases, leaving 18 bases not matched to a gene. Germline CDR1 reads GTSNPN; CDR2 reads SVGIG (reference sequence).

This clone was detected a few times. The chain recombines TRBV11-2 with TRBJ2-1; D not resolved. This CDR3 region has 13 residues. V gave up 5 bases and J gave up 7 bases, with 12 bases separating them. Germline loops: CDR1 SGHAT, CDR2 FQNNGV. The CDR3 sequence: CASSPPILNEQFF. Here the CDR3 DNA reads TGTGCCAGCAGCCCCCCAATACTAAATGAGCAGTTCTTC. The variable domain in full, completed from reference TRBV11-2 and TRBJ2-1, reads EAGVAQSPRYKIIEKRQSVAFWCNPISGHATLYWYQQILGQGPKLLIQFQNNGVVDDSQLPKDRFSAERLKGVDSTLKIQPAKLEDSAVYLCASSPPILNEQFFGPGTRLTVL.

V and J are TRBV5-6 and TRBJ2-3; a weak D match, TRBD2 (5 bases). Germline values: CDR1 SGHDT, CDR2 YYEEEE. The CDR3 length is 16 residues. With 4 bases removed from V and 0 bases from J, the gap between germline ends came to 15 bases. Here the CDR3 reads CASSPLSGGSTDTQYF. DNA for the CDR3: TGTGCCAGCAGCCCCCTGTCAGGAGGAAGCACAGATACGCAGTATTTT.

This chain uses TRBV5-1 with TRBJ2-2, with 10 bases matching TRBD1. The CDR3 has 14 residues. CDR1 is SGHRS, CDR2 YFSETQ, per germline. J was trimmed by 3 bases and V by 6 bases; bases with no gene match: 2. The CDR3 protein is CASKGTGDTGELFF. For the CDR3, the DNA is TGCGCCAGCAAAGGGACAGGGGACACCGGGGAGCTGTTTTTT.

This rearrangement joins TRBV6-2 or TRBV6-3 to TRBJ2-7; D is ambiguous. The germline CDR1 and CDR2 sequences are MNHEY and SVGEGT. Between the trimmed V and J ends, which lost 1 base and 2 bases, there was a span of 15 bases. The CDR3 runs 16 residues. The DNA for the CDR3 is TGTGCCAGCAGTTACTGGGCCCGGGTAGGTCCCTACGAGCAGTACTTC. This sequence encodes CASSYWARVGPYEQYF.

The sample holds a few counts of this clone. V and J are TRBV5-1 and TRBJ2-2; no reliable D call. Germline V gene sequence: CDR1 SGHRS, CDR2 YFSETQ. V shed 4 bases and J shed 2 bases, with 3 bases lying between them. This CDR3 spans 12 amino acids. DNA of the CDR3: TGCGCCAGCAGCATAAACACCGGGGAGCTGTTTTTT. Encoded protein: CASSINTGELFF.

The J gene is TRBJ1-6, the V gene TRBV13; D not certain. The V end lost 5 bases, the J end lost 7 bases, and 9 bases lay between the germline ends. The CDR3 loop spans 13 amino acids. Germline assignment: CDR1 PRHDT and CDR2 FYEKMQ (reference sequence). The CDR3 here is CASSPTKNSPLHF. CDR3 coding DNA: TGTGCCAGCAGCCCTACCAAGAATTCACCCCTCCACTTT.